Listed below are T cell receptor beta chains from one sample, sequenced in a study of metastatic and nonmetastatic thyroid tumors. TCRdb re-analyzed the PCR reads through MiXCR. This sample has about 18,000 clones, with around a fifth found just once. Sequenced input: tumor tissue. These receptors all stem from a female donor with papillary thyroid cancer or a benign thyroid nodule (not recorded which). Some clones in this sample may be carry-over from other donors' samples. Both conserved end residues are part of each CDR3. D genes are given only for firm matches. Size is omitted from some rows. Given values are once, few, many or a class for expanded clones.

few,TRBV6-1,TRBJ2-3,16,.,CASSEEARLLADTQYF,TGTGCCAGCAGTGAAGAAGCACGACTGCTCGCAGATACGCAGTATTTT
many,TRBV6-1,TRBJ1-6,13,.,CASMAGYNSPLHF,TGTGCCAGCATGGCGGGGTACAATTCACCCCTCCACTTT
many,TRBV5-4,TRBJ1-6,15,TRBD1,CASAPFRGQNSPLHF,TGTGCCAGCGCTCCCTTTAGGGGGCAGAATTCACCCCTCCACTTT
many,TRBV20-1,TRBJ2-1,14,.,CSARPGFSYNEQFF,TGCAGTGCTAGACCGGGATTCTCCTACAATGAGCAGTTCTTC
many,TRBV28,TRBJ1-2,15,.,CASSSPPPVYDGYTF,TGTGCCAGCAGTTCCCCCCCACCTGTATATGATGGCTACACCTTC
.,TRBV30,TRBJ1-2,13,.,CAWSSGLDYGYTF,TGTGCCTGGAGTAGCGGGCTCGACTATGGCTACACCTTC
medium-sized,TRBV15,TRBJ2-7,14,TRBD1,CATSIRDRVYEQYF,TGTGCCACCAGCATACGGGACAGGGTCTACGAGCAGTACTTC
.,TRBV6-4,TRBJ2-2,15,TRBD1,CASSDEGAHTGELFF,TGTGCCAGCAGTGACGAGGGGGCGCATACCGGTGAGCTGTTTTTT
many,TRBV15,TRBJ1-4,14,.,CATSREAANEKLFF,TGTGCCACCAGCAGAGAGGCAGCTAATGAAAAACTGTTTTTT
many,TRBV20-1,TRBJ2-7,16,TRBD2,CSARSPLGTRVYEQYF,TGCAGTGCTAGGAGCCCCCTCGGGACTAGGGTTTACGAGCAGTACTTC
medium-sized,TRBV27,TRBJ2-2,13,.,CASTADSTGELFF,TGTGCCAGCACCGCCGACAGCACCGGGGAGCTGTTTTTT
many,TRBV6-1,TRBJ2-1,13,TRBD2,CASSSVSGSEQFF,TGTGCCAGCAGTTCGGTTAGCGGGAGTGAGCAGTTCTTC
medium-sized,TRBV4-1,TRBJ1-1,12,.,CASSQGNRQAFF,TGCGCCAGCAGCCAAGGGAACAGACAAGCTTTCTTT
.,TRBV5-1,TRBJ2-7,14,.,CASSEGWSSYEQYF,TGCGCCAGCTCCGAGGGGTGGAGCTCCTACGAGCAGTACTTC
few,TRBV28,TRBJ2-1,16,TRBD2,CASSRVAGGPYNEQFF,TGTGCCAGCAGTCGGGTAGCGGGAGGGCCCTACAATGAGCAGTTCTTC
many,TRBV20-1,TRBJ2-7,12,TRBD2,CSARGEGFEQYF,TGCAGTGCACGGGGGGAGGGCTTCGAGCAGTACTTC
.,TRBV15,TRBJ1-1,14,TRBD1,CATSRDQGDTEAFF,TGTGCCACCAGCAGAGATCAGGGGGACACTGAAGCTTTCTTT
many,TRBV11-3,TRBJ2-3,15,.,CASSSAGKYTDTQYF,TGTGCCAGCAGCAGCGCCGGCAAGTACACAGATACGCAGTATTTT
.,TRBV27,TRBJ2-7,13,.,CASSLSWDVGIHF,TGTGCCAGCAGTTTATCCTGGGACGTCGGCATCCACTTC
many,TRBV20-1,TRBJ1-1,14,.,CSAIQGLGNTEAFF,TGCAGTGCTATCCAGGGACTGGGGAACACTGAAGCTTTCTTT
many,TRBV6-1,TRBJ2-5,15,TRBD2,CASRRASGDQETQYF,TGTGCCAGCAGGAGGGCTAGCGGAGACCAAGAGACCCAGTACTTC
.,TRBV5-5,TRBJ2-3,14,.,CASSFQGSTDTQYF,TGTGCCAGCAGCTTCCAGGGCAGCACAGATACGCAGTATTTT
few,TRBV7-5,TRBJ2-1,18,.,CISVPDGEKQVAGNEQFF,.
medium-sized,TRBV30,TRBJ1-2,12,.,CAWSVGPGGYTF,TGTGCCTGGAGTGTAGGGCCAGGGGGCTACACCTTC
.,TRBV27,TRBJ1-1,14,.,CASSYTGRPTEAFF,TGTGCCAGCAGCTATACAGGGAGGCCCACTGAAGCTTTCTTT
many,TRBV11-2,TRBJ2-2,17,TRBD2,CASSTPGTSGSTGELFF,TGTGCCAGCAGCACCCCCGGGACTAGCGGGAGCACCGGGGAGCTGTTTTTT
.,TRBV20-1,TRBJ2-7,14,.,CSAVPGPYTYEQYF,TGCAGTGCAGTCCCGGGCCCATACACGTACGAGCAGTACTTC
many,TRBV6-5,TRBJ2-5,18,TRBD2,CASSYSWLAGAPQETQYF,TGTGCCAGCAGTTACTCATGGCTAGCGGGAGCACCACAGGAGACCCAGTACTTC
few,TRBV6-1,TRBJ2-7,14,TRBD1,CASKGTGHKGEQYF,TGTGCCAGCAAAGGGACAGGGCATAAGGGCGAGCAGTACTTC
many,TRBV2,TRBJ1-6,16,.,CASREDLGRGNSPLHF,TGTGCCAGCAGAGAGGACCTGGGGCGCGGGAATTCACCCCTCCACTTT
.,TRBV6-1,TRBJ1-2,12,.,CAVGEGFCGYTF,TGTGCCGTAGGGGAGGGTTTTTGTGGCTACACCTTC
many,TRBV6-1,TRBJ2-7,15,.,CASTKIPDQAYEQYF,TGTGCCAGCACCAAAATTCCGGATCAAGCCTACGAGCAGTACTTC
many,TRBV20-1,TRBJ1-1,15,.,CSAKLGGALYTEAFF,TGCAGTGCTAAACTAGGGGGGGCGCTTTACACTGAAGCTTTCTTT
many,TRBV20-1,TRBJ2-7,12,.,CSRLQGNNEQYF,TGCAGCCGGCTACAGGGTAATAACGAGCAGTACTTC
many,TRBV7-8,TRBJ2-2,15,.,CASSPGTLNTGELFF,TGTGCCAGCAGCCCCGGGACACTGAACACCGGGGAGCTGTTTTTT